The 28 T cell receptor beta chains listed next were all sequenced from one sample in a study of blood T cell repertoires in COVID-19. Sequencing used immunoSEQ multiplex PCR; TCRdb keeps in-frame clones, though not all of them. Counted here are approximately 74,000 clones, around four fifths occurring once; the ten biggest clones make up around a third. The sample taken for sequencing was peripheral blood. The receptors were gathered from a man in his sixties or seventies with acute or convalescent COVID-19.

The chain employs TRBV3-1 (or the pseudogene TRBV3-2) and TRBJ2-5; 8 nucleotides align to TRBD2. Trimming removed 0 bases from V and 3 bases from J; junction bases left unmatched: 6. The CDR3 totals 16 residues. Germline loops: CDR1 LGHDT, CDR2 YNNKEL (reference sequence). CDR3 region: CASSQDQVAGKETQYF. The CDR3 DNA reads TGTGCCAGCAGCCAAGATCAGGTAGCGGGGAAAGAGACCCAGTACTTC.

The chain couples TRBV7-6 to TRBJ2-2; 7 bases match TRBD2. J was trimmed by 1 base and V by 1 base; bases with no gene match: 3. The CDR3 totals 16 residues. Germline lookup yields CDR1 SGHVS and CDR2 FNYEAQ. The CDR3 coding sequence is TGTGCCAGCAGCTTAGGAGGCGGGGGGAACACCGGGGAGCTGTTTTTT. Its protein is CASSLGGGGNTGELFF.

In this sample, this clone turned up once. J is TRBJ1-1 and V is TRBV6-5; D possibly corresponds to TRBD1 (5 bases). Germline-derived CDR1 and CDR2 are MNHEY and SVGAGI. V lost 6 bases and J 4 bases, leaving 15 bases between the germline ends. The CDR3 length is 14 residues. In DNA form, the CDR3 reads TGTGCCAGCAGCGCCCCACCGGGGGGCACTGAAGCTTTCTTT. Its translation: CASSAPPGGTEAFF.

The V and J genes are TRBV29-1 and TRBJ2-7; unclear D gene. The CDR3 has 14 amino acids. CDR1 SQVTM and CDR2 ANQGSEA come from the germline V gene. V was shortened by 4 bases and J by 6 bases, with 19 bases between the two germline ends. The CDR3 spells CSVGGQLSRSEQYF. CDR3 DNA sequence: TGCAGCGTTGGAGGCCAACTTTCTCGCTCCGAGCAGTACTTC.

The chain links TRBV20-1 to TRBJ2-1, with 9 positions matching TRBD2. This CDR3 comprises 18 residues. J lost 5 bases, V lost 3 bases, and 17 bases had no gene match. CDR1 is DFQATT and CDR2 is SNEGSKA in the germline V gene (reference sequence). CDR3 in DNA: TGCAGTGCTAGTGGACGCGGGGGGGCCCCTTCCCGTAACAATGAGCAGTTCTTC. It yields the protein CSASGRGGAPSRNNEQFF.

This chain connects TRBV7-9 to TRBJ2-1; tentatively, D is TRBD1 (6 bases). There are 15 residues in the CDR3. Per germline, CDR1 SEHNR and CDR2 FQNEAQ (reference sequence). V was trimmed by 5 bases and J by 5 bases, leaving 16 bases between them. CDR3 sequence: CASSQEGGTDNEQFF. The CDR3 DNA sequence: TGTGCCAGCAGCCAGGAAGGGGGAACAGACAATGAGCAGTTCTTC. Using reference TRBV7-9 and TRBJ2-1 for the parts outside the CDR3, the full variable domain is DTGVSQNPRHKITKRGQNVTFRCDPISEHNRLYWYRQTLGQGPEFLTYFQNEAQLEKSRLLSDRFSAERPKGSFSTLEIQRTEQGDSAMYLCASSQEGGTDNEQFFGPGTRLTVL.

This chain joins TRBV28 and TRBJ1-5; 8 nucleotides agree with TRBD1. Per the germline V gene, CDR1 is MDHEN and CDR2 is SYDVKM. V trimming: 5 bases; J trimming: 1 base; junction bases outside the gene matches: 10. The CDR3 covers 17 residues. The DNA for the CDR3 is TGTGCCAGCAGTCCAGGGGGCACGGTTTGGAGCAATCAGCCCCAGCATTTT. Translating gives CASSPGGTVWSNQPQHF.

This rearrangement joins TRBV28 to TRBJ1-1; D remains unclear. CDR1 and CDR2 (germline): MDHEN, SYDVKM. V lost 3 bases to trimming and J lost 5 bases, with 13 bases between them. This CDR3 region has 14 residues. CDR3 DNA: TGTGCCAGCAGTTTGGGCGGGAGATGGACTGAAGCTTTCTTT. Translation: CASSLGGRWTEAFF.

This chain uses TRBV5-1 with TRBJ1-2, with a tentative D call TRBD1 (6 bases). Between the trimmed V and J ends, which lost 0 bases and 4 bases, there was a span of 10 bases. Looked up from germline, CDR1 is SGHRS and CDR2 is YFSETQ. The CDR3 loop spans 14 amino acids. The CDR3 region is CASSLDRASYGYTF. DNA of the CDR3: TGCGCCAGCAGCTTGGACAGGGCTAGCTATGGCTACACCTTC.

The chain combines TRBV18 with TRBJ2-7, with D perhaps TRBD2 (6 bases). Germline V CDR1 and CDR2: KGHSH, LQKENI. Trimming left V 1 base short and J 7 bases short, with 17 bases between. The CDR3 consists of 15 residues. This chain's CDR3 is CASSPLGVAGMEQYF. The DNA for the CDR3 is TGTGCCAGCTCACCACTTGGGGTGGCGGGAATGGAGCAGTACTTC.

The V call is TRBV2, the J call TRBJ2-2; 12 bases line up with TRBD2. The germline V gene encodes CDR1 SNHLY and CDR2 FYNNEI. The CDR3 loop spans 16 amino acids. The ends lost 6 bases at V and 8 bases at J; junction bases unmatched: 10. CDR3 in amino acids: CASSDTSGGPLGELFF. The CDR3 nucleotides are TGTGCCAGCAGCGATACTAGCGGGGGGCCGCTTGGGGAGCTGTTTTTT.

The chain carries TRBV25-1 and TRBJ1-3, with 9 bases identical to TRBD1. CDR1 is MGHDK, CDR2 SYGVNS, per germline. CDR3 length: 16 residues. V lost 2 bases, J lost 4 bases, and 6 bases stayed unmatched. The chain's CDR3 is CASSEHRGTGGNTIYF. Written as DNA, the CDR3 is TGTGCCAGCAGTGAACATCGGGGGACAGGGGGAAACACCATATATTTT.

This clone was detected only a few times. The chain couples TRBV5-1 to TRBJ1-1; 7 nucleotides match TRBD1. Germline CDR1 and CDR2: SGHRS and YFSETQ. The CDR3 has 15 residues. With V trimmed by 1 base and J by 1 base, 4 bases remained unmatched. CDR3 in DNA: TGCGCCAGCAGCTTGACCAACAGGGGGAACACTGAAGCTTTCTTT. This encodes CASSLTNRGNTEAFF.

A few counts support this clone. The chain uses TRBV7-8 and TRBJ2-2, with a tentative D call TRBD2 (6 bases). The germline gives CDR1 SGHVS, CDR2 FQNEAQ. The CDR3 totals 13 residues. Trimming stripped 10 bases from V and 4 bases from J, with 13 bases between. CDR3 residues: CATEAGITGELFF. In nucleotides, the CDR3 is TGTGCCACCGAGGCGGGGATCACCGGGGAGCTGTTTTTT. Full variable domain (remainder filled in from reference TRBV7-8 and TRBJ2-2): GAGVSQSPRYKVAKRGQDVALRCDPISGHVSLFWYQQALGQGPEFLTYFQNEAQLDKSGLPSDRFFAERPEGSVSTLKIQRTQQEDSAVYLCATEAGITGELFFGEGSRLTVL.

This sequence joins TRBV7-9 and TRBJ1-1; 9 nucleotides align to TRBD1. CDR1 is SEHNR, CDR2 FQNEAQ, per germline (reference sequence). V lost 4 bases, J lost 3 bases, and 0 bases stayed unmatched. The CDR3 loop spans 13 amino acids. The CDR3 sequence: CASSWTGDTEAFF. CDR3 DNA: TGTGCCAGCAGCTGGACAGGGGACACTGAAGCTTTCTTT.

The rearrangement links TRBV12-3 or TRBV12-4 to TRBJ2-1, with D possibly being TRBD1 (5 bases). The CDR3 loop spans 13 amino acids. The V and J ends lost 8 bases and 6 bases respectively, with 14 bases between them. For the CDR3, the DNA is TGTGCCAGCTCAGGGTGGTTGGGCAATGAGCAGTTCTTC. It codes for CASSGWLGNEQFF.

V usage is TRBV27 and J usage is TRBJ2-1, with a weak D call TRBD2 (6 bases). Germline V gene data show CDR1 as MNHEY and CDR2 as SMNVEV (reference sequence). V was clipped by 4 bases and J by 7 bases, with 17 bases between them. The CDR3 length is 15 residues. The CDR3 DNA is TGTGCCAGCAGTTCGGCCCGGGAGAGTTGGAATGAGCAGTTCTTC. Its protein is CASSSARESWNEQFF.

CDR3 amino acids: CASSPQQGSQETQYF. The CDR3 region has the DNA TGTGCCAGCTCACCCCAACAGGGTTCGCAAGAGACCCAGTACTTC. The V and J genes are TRBV18 and TRBJ2-5, with D tentatively TRBD1 (6 bases). Germline assignment: CDR1 KGHSH and CDR2 LQKENI. This CDR3 has 15 residues. Trimming shortened V by 3 bases and J by 2 bases, and 13 bases separated the two germline ends.

J is TRBJ1-2 and V is TRBV19; D unclear. The CDR3 has 15 residues. V was pared by 3 bases and J by 3 bases, with 14 bases between. In germline, CDR1 is LNHDA, CDR2 SQIVND (reference sequence). CDR3 sequence reads: CASSITAGGDYGYTF. CDR3 coding DNA: TGTGCCAGTAGTATCACTGCTGGCGGGGACTATGGCTACACCTTC.

The J gene is TRBJ1-1, the V gene TRBV27; 9 bases agree with TRBD1. Germline CDR1 and CDR2: MNHEY and SMNVEV (reference sequence). This CDR3 region has 17 residues. The V gene end was trimmed by 5 bases and the J gene end by 4 bases; junction bases not matched to a gene: 14. CDR3 sequence: CASSRLKTGGSGTEAFF. The CDR3 nucleotides read TGTGCCAGCAGTAGACTCAAGACAGGGGGTTCGGGCACTGAAGCTTTCTTT.

The chain has TRBV10-1 and TRBJ1-1; D might be TRBD1 (5 bases). This CDR3 contains 13 residues. Germline-derived CDR1 and CDR2 are WNHNN and SYGVQD (reference sequence). Between the trimmed V and J ends, which lost 5 bases and 0 bases, there was a span of 7 bases. For the CDR3, the DNA is TGCGCCAGCAGTCAACAGGTGAACACTGAAGCTTTCTTT. This sequence encodes CASSQQVNTEAFF.

The V and J genes are TRBV5-4 and TRBJ2-5, with D perhaps matching TRBD1 or TRBD2 (6 bases each). Between the trimmed V and J ends, which lost 4 bases and 4 bases, there was a span of 14 bases. The germline V gene encodes CDR1 SGHNT and CDR2 YYREEE (reference sequence). This CDR3 spans 14 amino acids. The DNA of the CDR3 is TGTGCCAGCAGCATGGGGGGCGGATTAGAGACCCAGTACTTC. Its protein is CASSMGGGLETQYF.

V and J are TRBV7-3 and TRBJ2-5, with a tentative D call TRBD2 (5 bases). CDR3 length: 15 amino acids. V was cut by 0 bases and J by 5 bases, with 13 bases left in between. Germline values: CDR1 SGHTA, CDR2 FQGTGA. In DNA, the CDR3 is TGTGCCAGCAGCTTAACGTTGTCGGGGTTTGAGACCCAGTACTTC. Its protein product is CASSLTLSGFETQYF.

The gene calls are TRBV11-2 and TRBJ2-5, with unresolved D. V was clipped by 5 bases and J by 5 bases, with 9 bases between them. Germline CDR1 reads SGHAT; CDR2 reads FQNNGV. This CDR3 comprises 12 residues. Written as DNA, the CDR3 is TGTGCCAGCAGCCCCTCGAGGGAGACCCAGTACTTC. The encoded protein is CASSPSRETQYF. The whole variable domain, filled in from reference TRBV11-2 and TRBJ2-5, reads EAGVAQSPRYKIIEKRQSVAFWCNPISGHATLYWYQQILGQGPKLLIQFQNNGVVDDSQLPKDRFSAERLKGVDSTLKIQPAKLEDSAVYLCASSPSRETQYFGPGTRLLVL.

The chain combines TRBV6-2 or TRBV6-3 with TRBJ2-7, with a tentative D call TRBD1 (5 bases). V was trimmed by 5 bases and J by 1 base, leaving 15 bases between them. Germline CDR1 reads MNHEY; CDR2 reads SVGEGT. This CDR3 comprises 15 residues. The CDR3 sequence is CASSTRTPKSYEQYF. CDR3 sequence (DNA): TGTGCCAGCAGTACCCGGACACCTAAGTCCTACGAGCAGTACTTC.

The genes are TRBV3-1 (or the pseudogene TRBV3-2) and TRBJ1-2; D may be TRBD1 (6 bases). Germline assignment: CDR1 LGHDT and CDR2 YNNKEL (reference sequence). The V gene lost 4 bases and the J gene lost 5 bases, with 14 bases spanning the gap. CDR3 length: 14 amino acids. CDR3 region: CASSLPGQTYGYTF. The CDR3, as DNA: TGTGCCAGCAGCCTTCCGGGACAAACTTATGGCTACACCTTC.

The CDR3 protein is CASSNKDGGRGFF. CDR3 nucleotides: TGTGCCAGCAGCAACAAGGACGGCGGGAGAGGTTTCTTC. This rearrangement joins TRBV5-4 to TRBJ2-1; 7 positions agree with TRBD2. Trimming at V came to 4 bases and at J to 16 bases, leaving 14 bases not matched to a gene. The V gene's germline CDR1 is SGHNT and CDR2 YYREEE (reference sequence). This CDR3 contains 13 residues.

This chain connects TRBV6-5 to TRBJ2-1; 7 positions agree with TRBD1. The CDR3 spans 16 residues. V lost 2 bases to trimming and J lost 3 bases; unmatched junction nucleotides: 7. Germline loops: CDR1 MNHEY, CDR2 SVGAGI. CDR3: CASSYERQGNYNEQFF. In nucleotides, the CDR3 is TGTGCCAGCAGTTACGAGAGACAGGGTAACTACAATGAGCAGTTCTTC.